These T cell receptor beta chains were read from a single sample in a study of T cell responses to AZD1222 COVID-19 vaccine. Repertoires were generated with immunoSEQ multiplex PCR, while TCRdb's copy carries only in-frame clones and drops some. The sample lists around 100,000 clones, 90% occurring once. The material was peripheral blood, obtained on day 0 of AZD1222 vaccination. The receptors originated from an adult in good health. The CDR3 runs from the conserved cysteine through the conserved F or W. Fields, in order: V gene, D gene, J gene, clone size, CDR3 DNA, CDR3 protein. The D gene is left open where the match is weak. Clone size is shown for a subset of rows, as once, few, many or a class of expanded clone.

V gene: TRBV6-5
D gene: TRBD1
J gene: TRBJ2-1
clone size: -
CDR3 DNA: TGTGCCAGCAGTTACCCGGGACAGAACAATGAGCAGTTCTTC
CDR3 protein: CASSYPGQNNEQFF

V gene: TRBV3-1/TRBV3-2
D gene: TRBD2
J gene: TRBJ2-3
clone size: -
CDR3 DNA: TGTGCCAGCAGCAAAGCGGGGTTGGAAGATACGCAGTATTTT
CDR3 protein: CASSKAGLEDTQYF

V gene: TRBV6-1
D gene: -
J gene: TRBJ1-1
clone size: -
CDR3 DNA: TGTGCCAGCAGTGACATGAACACTGAAGCTTTCTTT
CDR3 protein: CASSDMNTEAFF

V gene: TRBV6-5
D gene: -
J gene: TRBJ1-3
clone size: -
CDR3 DNA: TGTGCCAGCAGTTTTGGACACGGCCTTGGAAACACCATATATTTT
CDR3 protein: CASSFGHGLGNTIYF

V gene: TRBV28
D gene: -
J gene: TRBJ1-4
clone size: -
CDR3 DNA: TGTGCCAGCAGTCCTCGGATCAACCTGGGTGAAAAACTGTTTTTT
CDR3 protein: CASSPRINLGEKLFF

V gene: TRBV4-2
D gene: -
J gene: TRBJ2-2
clone size: -
CDR3 DNA: TGTGCCAGCAGCCGCCATCCTGCAAGGGGCAAGCCCGGGGAGCTGTTTTTT
CDR3 protein: CASSRHPARGKPGELFF

V gene: TRBV3-1/TRBV3-2
D gene: -
J gene: TRBJ2-3
clone size: -
CDR3 DNA: TGTGCCAGCAGCCCCGGTGGGGGTCTTCAGAGCACAGATACGCAGTATTTT
CDR3 protein: CASSPGGGLQSTDTQYF

V gene: TRBV11-3
D gene: -
J gene: TRBJ1-2
clone size: few
CDR3 DNA: TGTGCCAGCAGCTTAGACGGCTATGGCTACACCTTC
CDR3 protein: CASSLDGYGYTF

V gene: TRBV7-9
D gene: -
J gene: TRBJ2-1
clone size: -
CDR3 DNA: TGTGCCAGCCGCGGAATAACGGGTGCTTCCTACAATGAGCAGTTCTTC
CDR3 protein: CASRGITGASYNEQFF

V gene: TRBV5-8
D gene: TRBD2
J gene: TRBJ2-5
clone size: -
CDR3 DNA: TGTGCCAGCAGCTTGGGACTAGCGGGGTACCAAGAGACCCAGTACTTC
CDR3 protein: CASSLGLAGYQETQYF

V gene: TRBV11-1
D gene: -
J gene: TRBJ2-1
clone size: once
CDR3 DNA: TGTGCCAGCAGCCAAAACCAGGATGAGCAGTTCTTC
CDR3 protein: CASSQNQDEQFF

V gene: TRBV6-5
D gene: -
J gene: TRBJ1-2
clone size: -
CDR3 DNA: TGTGCCAGCACTCCTCCAGGCGGGGCCGATGGCTACACCTTC
CDR3 protein: CASTPPGGADGYTF

V gene: TRBV28
D gene: -
J gene: TRBJ1-5
clone size: -
CDR3 DNA: TGTGCCAGCGGGAGGGGGGCGTCTCCGCATTTT
CDR3 protein: CASGRGASPHF

V gene: TRBV28
D gene: TRBD2
J gene: TRBJ2-1
clone size: -
CDR3 DNA: TGTGCCAGCAAAACGGGGGGGCCTTATGAGCAGTTCTTC
CDR3 protein: CASKTGGPYEQFF

V gene: TRBV3-1/TRBV3-2
D gene: -
J gene: TRBJ2-5
clone size: few
CDR3 DNA: TGTGCCAGCAGCCAAGACTATGAGACCCAGTACTTC
CDR3 protein: CASSQDYETQYF

V gene: TRBV5-4
D gene: -
J gene: TRBJ1-2
clone size: -
CDR3 DNA: TGTGCCAGCAGCCCACGGTCGGGGTCTTGGGATGGCTACACCTTC
CDR3 protein: CASSPRSGSWDGYTF

V gene: TRBV7-2
D gene: TRBD2
J gene: TRBJ2-2
clone size: -
CDR3 DNA: TGTGCCAGCAGCCCGTTGGGACTACCCCCCGGGGAGCTGTTTTTT
CDR3 protein: CASSPLGLPPGELFF

V gene: TRBV6-2/TRBV6-3
D gene: -
J gene: TRBJ1-5
clone size: once
CDR3 DNA: TGTGCCAGCAGTTACTCAGGGGGCAATCAGCCCCAGCATTTT
CDR3 protein: CASSYSGGNQPQHF

V gene: TRBV5-1
D gene: -
J gene: TRBJ1-2
clone size: -
CDR3 DNA: TGCGCCAGCAGCTTGGGTACAGGACCCTATGGCTACACCTTC
CDR3 protein: CASSLGTGPYGYTF

V gene: TRBV5-1
D gene: -
J gene: TRBJ1-3
clone size: -
CDR3 DNA: TGCGCCAGCAGCACAGGGTTGGCTGGAAACACCATATATTTT
CDR3 protein: CASSTGLAGNTIYF

V gene: TRBV6-4
D gene: -
J gene: TRBJ2-1
clone size: -
CDR3 DNA: TGTGCCAGCAGTGACACCTCTTACAATGAGCAGTTCTTC
CDR3 protein: CASSDTSYNEQFF

V gene: TRBV19
D gene: -
J gene: TRBJ2-1
clone size: -
CDR3 DNA: TGTGCCAGTGGTGTCGGGGGCCTCTACAATGAGCAGTTCTTC
CDR3 protein: CASGVGGLYNEQFF

V gene: TRBV6-5
D gene: TRBD2
J gene: TRBJ2-3
clone size: -
CDR3 DNA: TGTGCCAGCAGTTTGGGACTAGCGGGGCCCACAGATACGCAGTATTTT
CDR3 protein: CASSLGLAGPTDTQYF

V gene: TRBV7-8
D gene: -
J gene: TRBJ1-1
clone size: -
CDR3 DNA: TGTGCCAGCAGCCGGGCGGGGTTTATTAAGGGTGAAGCTTTCTTT
CDR3 protein: CASSRAGFIKGEAFF

V gene: TRBV4-2
D gene: TRBD2
J gene: TRBJ2-3
clone size: -
CDR3 DNA: TGTGCCAGCAGCCAACAGCGGGGGGGCCTGAAAGATACGCAGTATTTT
CDR3 protein: CASSQQRGGLKDTQYF

V gene: TRBV2
D gene: TRBD1
J gene: TRBJ2-1
clone size: -
CDR3 DNA: TGTGCCAGCAGTGGGGACAGCAATGAGCAGTTCTTC
CDR3 protein: CASSGDSNEQFF

V gene: TRBV27
D gene: TRBD1
J gene: TRBJ1-2
clone size: -
CDR3 DNA: TGTGCCAGCAGACCCGGCGGGACAGCCTATGGCTACACCTTC
CDR3 protein: CASRPGGTAYGYTF

V gene: TRBV12-3/TRBV12-4
D gene: TRBD1
J gene: TRBJ1-1
clone size: -
CDR3 DNA: TGTGCCAGCAGTTCCGGGACAGCTGAAGCTTTCTTT
CDR3 protein: CASSSGTAEAFF

V gene: TRBV6-2/TRBV6-3
D gene: TRBD2
J gene: TRBJ2-3
clone size: -
CDR3 DNA: TGTGCCAGCAGTCCCCCAGCGGGGGGGCTTTTGTCGGATACGCAGTATTTT
CDR3 protein: CASSPPAGGLLSDTQYF

V gene: TRBV9
D gene: TRBD1
J gene: TRBJ2-1
clone size: -
CDR3 DNA: TGTGCCAGCAGCCCCCAGGACAGGACCTCTTCCTACAATGAGCAGTTCTTC
CDR3 protein: CASSPQDRTSSYNEQFF